Shown below are 20 T cell receptor beta chains from a single sample sequenced in a study of glioma-infiltrating T cells (dated by TCRdb to between 2015 and 2016). The reads were generated on an Illumina MiSeq. The iRepertoire nested amplicon-rescue multiplex PCR (arm-PCR) platform was used to amplify TCR alpha and beta CDR3 regions from RNA. The public reads were reanalyzed by TCRdb: fastp trimming at Q25, MiXCR alignment, in-frame beta chains only. Each CDR3 protein gets just one entry, which takes the most common genes and DNA from the rows behind it. The sample profile shows under 200,000 distinct CDR3 sequences; around 40% of them were found once. Jointly, the top ten make up roughly 5.4% of the sample. Sequencing was performed on glioma tissue, nonneoplastic brain tissue, or PBMCs (not recorded which). The receptors were sampled from a human donor with low-grade glioma or glioblastoma, undergoing nonglioma brain surgery, or in good health (not recorded which).

This clonotype was recorded a few times. The chain carries TRBV24-1 and TRBJ1-5; D unresolved. In germline, CDR1 is KGHDR, CDR2 SFDVKD. Trimming pared 0 bases from V and 2 bases from J, leaving 7 bases between. The CDR3 sequence is 15 residues long. Here the CDR3 reads CATSDLGDGNQPQHF. CDR3 sequence (DNA): TGTGCCACCAGTGATTTGGGGGATGGCAATCAGCCCCAGCATTTT.

The chain links TRBV5-1 to TRBJ2-1; 7 nucleotides agree with TRBD2. The CDR3 has 18 amino acids. V lost 3 bases and J lost 0; bases outside the gene matches: 12. From germline, CDR1 is SGHRS and CDR2 YFSETQ. The chain's CDR3 is CASSSRLAGISSYNEQFF. The CDR3 bases are TGCGCCAGCAGCTCTAGGTTAGCGGGCATCAGCTCCTACAATGAGCAGTTCTTC.

The chain joins TRBV2 to TRBJ1-1; D is unclear. V lost 2 bases and J 4 bases, leaving 11 bases between the germline ends. CDR3 length equals 14 residues. The germline V gene has CDR1 SNHLY and CDR2 FYNNEI. The CDR3 coding sequence is TGTGCCAGCAGTGAACCTCTCGCCGGCACTGAAGCTTTCTTT. This translates into CASSEPLAGTEAFF. Supplemented by reference TRBV2 and TRBJ1-1, the full variable domain reads EPEVTQTPSHQVTQMGQEVILRCVPISNHLYFYWYRQILGQKVEFLVSFYNNEISEKSEIFDDQFSVERPDGSNFTLKIRSTKLEDSAMYFCASSEPLAGTEAFFGQGTRLTVV.

This clonotype was counted many times. This chain links TRBV2 with TRBJ1-2; D remains unclear. Trimming removed 8 bases from V and 4 bases from J, with 11 bases in between. The CDR3 runs 12 residues. Germline CDR1 SNHLY, CDR2 FYNNEI. CDR3 loop: CASRFGSYGYTF. As DNA, the CDR3 is TGTGCCAGCCGTTTCGGGTCCTATGGCTACACCTTC.

Notes on this clonotype: The junction does not match germline at one end; this may be a read error. The chain uses TRBV29-1 and TRBJ1-1; D is undetermined. Germline V gene data show CDR1 as SQVTM and CDR2 as ANQGSEA. This CDR3 is 13 amino acids long. In DNA, the CDR3 is TGCAGCGTTGTAAAGGACTTGAACACTGAGGCTTTCTTT. Its protein product is CSVVKDLNTEAFF.

The chain employs TRBV7-8 and TRBJ2-3, with D tentatively TRBD2 (6 bases). This CDR3 is 16 amino acids long. V lost 1 base, J lost 0 bases, and 11 bases lay in between. The germline CDR1 and CDR2 sequences are SGHVS and FQNEAQ. The CDR3 DNA reads as TGTGCCAGCAGCTTAGAGTTAGCGGCAAGCACAGATACGCAGTATTTT. It encodes CASSLELAASTDTQYF. Combining the CDR3 with reference TRBV7-8 and TRBJ2-3 gives the whole variable domain GAGVSQSPRYKVAKRGQDVALRCDPISGHVSLFWYQQALGQGPEFLTYFQNEAQLDKSGLPSDRFFAERPEGSVSTLKIQRTQQEDSAVYLCASSLELAASTDTQYFGPGTRLTVL.

This clonotype was seen at least ten times. The genes are TRBV15 and TRBJ1-1; a possible D gene is TRBD1 (6 bases). The CDR3 runs to 15 residues. Germline values: CDR1 LNHNV, CDR2 YYDKDF (reference sequence). Trimming pared 1 base from V and 4 bases from J, leaving 13 bases between. The CDR3 region has the DNA TGTGCCACCAGCAGAGGACAGGTGGGTCGCACTGAAGCTTTCTTT. It is translated as CATSRGQVGRTEAFF.

The chain couples TRBV18 to TRBJ2-3, with D hard to call. V lost 4 bases, J lost 1 base, and 6 bases lay in between. The CDR3 length is 13 residues. Germline V lookup: CDR1 KGHSH, CDR2 LQKENI. CDR3 sequence (DNA): TGTGCCAGCTCACAATATGGCACAGATACGCAGTATTTT. Translation: CASSQYGTDTQYF.

This clonotype occurred once. Just one base apart from a much larger clone, this may be a read error. CDR3 in DNA: TGTGCCAGCGCCATTGGACAGGGTGGTGTCAATGGCTACACCTTC. Translation: CASAIGQGGVNGYTF. The chain has TRBV6-5 and TRBJ1-2; 8 nucleotides agree with TRBD1. The CDR3 extends over 15 amino acids. V gave up 8 bases and J gave up 6 bases; unmatched junction bases: 14. CDR1 is MNHEY and CDR2 is SVGAGI in the germline V gene.

J is TRBJ2-5 and V is TRBV7-2; D might be TRBD2 (6 bases). This CDR3 contains 13 residues. Germline CDR1 SGHTA, CDR2 FQGNSA. V was clipped by 9 bases and J by 5 bases, with 16 bases between them. In DNA form, the CDR3 reads TGTGCCAGAAGCCGCGGGGTCGGGGAGACCCAGTACTTC. Residues: CARSRGVGETQYF.

On this clonotype: A much bigger clone sits one base away, suggesting this may be a read error. This chain uses TRBV25-1 with TRBJ1-6; possible D gene TRBD1, 5 bases. CDR1 is MGHDK, CDR2 SYGVNS, per germline. The CDR3 spans 16 residues. The CDR3 loop reads CASSEIRGFQDSPIHF. The CDR3 DNA reads as TGTGCCAGCAGTGAAATCCGGGGGTTTCAGGATTCACCCATCCACTTT.

This clonotype was seen at least ten times. This rearrangement joins TRBV24-1 to TRBJ2-3; D call uncertain. Trimming stripped 6 bases from V and 4 bases from J, with 10 bases between. Looked up from germline, CDR1 is KGHDR and CDR2 is SFDVKD. CDR3 length: 13 amino acids. The CDR3 here is CATSLRNPDTQYF. Here the CDR3 DNA reads TGTGCCACCAGTCTCCGGAACCCAGATACGCAGTATTTT.

About this clonotype: Just one base apart from a much larger clone, this may be a read error. This chain connects TRBV28 to TRBJ2-7; D unresolved. This CDR3 is 12 amino acids long. The ends were cut back, 5 bases at V and 3 bases at J, with 8 bases in the middle. The germline gives CDR1 MDHEN, CDR2 SYDVKM. The CDR3 region is CASSQKVYEQYF. CDR3 bases: TGTGCCAGCAGTCAAAAAGTCTACGAGCAGTACTTC.

V and J are TRBV2 and TRBJ2-7; D might be TRBD2 (5 bases). The CDR3 totals 14 residues. The germline gives CDR1 SNHLY, CDR2 FYNNEI. V lost 4 bases and J 3 bases, leaving 13 bases between the germline ends. The CDR3 sequence: CASSAASRSYEQYF. DNA of the CDR3: TGTGCCAGCAGTGCCGCTAGCAGGAGCTACGAGCAGTACTTC.

The CDR3 coding sequence is TGCAGCGTTGGTGATGGGGGTAACGAGCAGTACTTC. Translated: CSVGDGGNEQYF. The chain carries TRBV29-1 and TRBJ2-7; D possibly uses TRBD1 or TRBD2 (5 bases each). V was pared by 4 bases and J by 5 bases, with 12 bases between. CDR3 length: 12 residues. Germline lookup yields CDR1 SQVTM and CDR2 ANQGSEA.

This clonotype occurred once. This CDR3 fails to terminate in the conserved phenylalanine or tryptophan, so it likely reflects a read error. The chain employs TRBV27 and TRBJ2-1, with D uncertain. Trimming took 2 bases from V and 7 from J, leaving 9 bases between them. CDR1 is MNHEY, CDR2 SMNVEV, per germline (reference sequence). The CDR3 runs to 13 residues. This CDR3 is CASSLAEGNEQFL. Written as DNA, the CDR3 is TGTGCCAGCAGTTTAGCGGAAGGGAATGAGCAGTTCTTA.

CDR3 region: CASTGPADNSPLHF. The CDR3 bases are TGTGCCAGTACCGGTCCTGCGGATAATTCACCCCTCCACTTT. V and J are TRBV19 and TRBJ1-6; D remains ambiguous. CDR3 length: 14 amino acids. Germline lookup yields CDR1 LNHDA and CDR2 SQIVND (reference sequence). Trimming pared 7 bases from V and 5 bases from J, leaving 12 bases between.

V usage is TRBV10-3 and J usage is TRBJ2-7; tentative D call: TRBD2 (5 bases). This CDR3 is built from 14 residues. From germline, CDR1 is ENHRY and CDR2 SYGVKD. V shed 10 bases and J shed 3 bases, with 19 bases lying between them. CDR3 amino acids: CATGSGPPGYEQYF. The CDR3 nucleotides read TGTGCCACGGGAAGCGGACCCCCGGGCTACGAGCAGTACTTC.

This clonotype is a singleton in its sample. The junction shows a germline mismatch at one end, possibly a read error. The V call is TRBV5-1, the J call TRBJ1-3, with no clear D. The CDR3 sequence is 18 residues long. The germline CDR1 and CDR2 sequences are SGHRS and YFSETQ. For the CDR3, the DNA is TGCGCCAGCAGCTTGGGAAGTTCGTCGGCCAGTTCTGGAAAAACCATATATTTT. Encoded protein: CASSLGSSSASSGKTIYF.

This clonotype was observed a handful of times. The chain carries TRBV12-3 or TRBV12-4 and TRBJ1-3; 8 bases fit TRBD1. This CDR3 has 17 amino acids. V was pared by 5 bases and J by 0 bases, with 9 bases of the junction left unmatched. CDR3: CASSSRDRPISGNTIYF. The DNA for the CDR3 is TGTGCCAGCAGTAGCCGGGACAGGCCAATCTCTGGAAACACCATATATTTT.